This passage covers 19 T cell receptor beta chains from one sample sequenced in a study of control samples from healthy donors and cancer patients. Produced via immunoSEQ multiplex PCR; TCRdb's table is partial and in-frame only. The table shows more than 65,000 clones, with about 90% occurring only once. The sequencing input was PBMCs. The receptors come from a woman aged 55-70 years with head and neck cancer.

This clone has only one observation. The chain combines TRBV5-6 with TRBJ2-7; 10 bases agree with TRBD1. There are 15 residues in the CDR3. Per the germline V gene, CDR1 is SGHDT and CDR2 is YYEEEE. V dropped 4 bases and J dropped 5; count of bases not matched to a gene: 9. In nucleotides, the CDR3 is TGTGCCAGCAGCCCGCGGGACAGGGGTTCCAACGAGCAGTACTTC. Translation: CASSPRDRGSNEQYF.

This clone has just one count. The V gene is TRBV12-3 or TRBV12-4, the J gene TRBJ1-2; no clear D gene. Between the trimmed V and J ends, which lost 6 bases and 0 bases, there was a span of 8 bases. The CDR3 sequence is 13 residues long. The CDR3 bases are TGTGCCAGCAGCGCCGCCGCTAACTATGGCTACACCTTC. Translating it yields CASSAAANYGYTF.

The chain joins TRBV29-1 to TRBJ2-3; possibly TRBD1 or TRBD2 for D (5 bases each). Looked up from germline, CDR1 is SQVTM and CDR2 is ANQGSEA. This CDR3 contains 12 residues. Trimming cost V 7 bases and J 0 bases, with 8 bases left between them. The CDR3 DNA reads TGCAGCGGACGGGACAGCACAGATACGCAGTATTTT. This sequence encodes CSGRDSTDTQYF.

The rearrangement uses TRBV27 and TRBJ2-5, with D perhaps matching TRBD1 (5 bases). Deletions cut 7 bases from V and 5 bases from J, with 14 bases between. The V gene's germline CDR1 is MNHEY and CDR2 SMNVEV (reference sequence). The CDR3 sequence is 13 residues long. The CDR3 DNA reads TGTGCCAGCACCTACAGGTTTGGGGAGACCCAGTACTTC. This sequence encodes CASTYRFGETQYF.

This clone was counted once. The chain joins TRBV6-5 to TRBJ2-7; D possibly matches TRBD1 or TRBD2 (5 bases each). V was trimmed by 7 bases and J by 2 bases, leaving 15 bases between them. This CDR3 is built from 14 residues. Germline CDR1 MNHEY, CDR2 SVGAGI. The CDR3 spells CASNARDRTYEQYF. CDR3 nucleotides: TGTGCCAGCAACGCCAGGGACCGAACCTACGAGCAGTACTTC.

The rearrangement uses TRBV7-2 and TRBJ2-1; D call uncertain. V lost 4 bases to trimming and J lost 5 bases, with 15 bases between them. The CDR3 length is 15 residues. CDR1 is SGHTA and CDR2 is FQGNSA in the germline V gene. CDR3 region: CASSSTSGPHNEQFF. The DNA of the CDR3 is TGTGCCAGCAGCTCTACCTCCGGACCTCACAATGAGCAGTTCTTC.

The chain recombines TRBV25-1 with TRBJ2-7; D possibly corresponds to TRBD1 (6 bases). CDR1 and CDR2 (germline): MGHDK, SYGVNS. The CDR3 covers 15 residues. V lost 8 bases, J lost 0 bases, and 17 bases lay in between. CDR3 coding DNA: TGTGCCAGCTCAACCGGGACACCAATCTCCTACGAGCAGTACTTC. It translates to CASSTGTPISYEQYF.

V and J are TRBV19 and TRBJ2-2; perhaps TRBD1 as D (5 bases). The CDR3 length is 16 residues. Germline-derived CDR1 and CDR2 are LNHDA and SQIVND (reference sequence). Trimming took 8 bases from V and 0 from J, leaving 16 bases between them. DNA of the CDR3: TGTGCCAGTTCGGACACTTTGTTTACGAACACCGGGGAGCTGTTTTTT. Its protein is CASSDTLFTNTGELFF.

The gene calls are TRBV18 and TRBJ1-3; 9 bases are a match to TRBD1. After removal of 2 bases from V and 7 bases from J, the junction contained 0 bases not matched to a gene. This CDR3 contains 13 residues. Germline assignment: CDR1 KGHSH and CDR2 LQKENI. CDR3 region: CASSPGQGNTIYF. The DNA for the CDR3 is TGTGCCAGCTCACCAGGACAGGGGAACACCATATATTTT.

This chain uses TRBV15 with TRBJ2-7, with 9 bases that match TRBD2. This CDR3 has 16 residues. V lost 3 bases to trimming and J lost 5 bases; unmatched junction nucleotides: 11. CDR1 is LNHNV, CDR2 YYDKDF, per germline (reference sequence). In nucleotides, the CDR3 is TGTGCCACCAGCAGGGGACAATTAGCGGGAGCCCACGAGCAGTACTTC. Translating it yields CATSRGQLAGAHEQYF.

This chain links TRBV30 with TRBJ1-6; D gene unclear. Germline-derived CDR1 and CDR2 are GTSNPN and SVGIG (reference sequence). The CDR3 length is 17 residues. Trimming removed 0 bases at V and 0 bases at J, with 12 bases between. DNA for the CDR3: TGTGCCTGGAGTGTGACCCGGATAACCTCCTATAATTCACCCCTCCACTTT. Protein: CAWSVTRITSYNSPLHF.

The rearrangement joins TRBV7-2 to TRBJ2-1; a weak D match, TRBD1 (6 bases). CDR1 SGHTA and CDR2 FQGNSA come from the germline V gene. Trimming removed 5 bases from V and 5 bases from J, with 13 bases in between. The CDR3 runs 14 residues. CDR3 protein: CASSAGTTNNEQFF. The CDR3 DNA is TGTGCCAGCAGCGCCGGGACAACCAACAATGAGCAGTTCTTC.

The CDR3 DNA sequence: TGTGCCAGCAGCCCAGAGCTGTACGAGCAGTACTTC. The encoded protein is CASSPELYEQYF. V gene TRBV11-2 combines with J gene TRBJ2-7, with D unresolved. The CDR3 loop spans 12 amino acids. Germline assignment: CDR1 SGHAT and CDR2 FQNNGV. Trimming left V 5 bases short and J 4 bases short, with 9 bases between.

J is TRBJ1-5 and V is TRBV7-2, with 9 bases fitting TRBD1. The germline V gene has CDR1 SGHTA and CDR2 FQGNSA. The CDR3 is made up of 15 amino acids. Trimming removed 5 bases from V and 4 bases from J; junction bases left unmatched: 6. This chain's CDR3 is CASSLGTGRNQPQHF. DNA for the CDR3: TGTGCCAGCAGCCTAGGGACAGGGAGGAATCAGCCCCAGCATTTT.

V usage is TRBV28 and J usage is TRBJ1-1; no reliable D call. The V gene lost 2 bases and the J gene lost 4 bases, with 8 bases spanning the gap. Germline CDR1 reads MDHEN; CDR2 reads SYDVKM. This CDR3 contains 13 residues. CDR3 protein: CASSLPPTTEAFF. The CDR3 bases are TGTGCCAGCAGTTTACCCCCTACCACTGAAGCTTTCTTT. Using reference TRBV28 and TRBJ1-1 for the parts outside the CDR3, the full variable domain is DVKVTQSSRYLVKRTGEKVFLECVQDMDHENMFWYRQDPGLGLRLIYFSYDVKMKEKGDIPEGYSVSREKKERFSLILESASTNQTSMYLCASSLPPTTEAFFGQGTRLTVV.

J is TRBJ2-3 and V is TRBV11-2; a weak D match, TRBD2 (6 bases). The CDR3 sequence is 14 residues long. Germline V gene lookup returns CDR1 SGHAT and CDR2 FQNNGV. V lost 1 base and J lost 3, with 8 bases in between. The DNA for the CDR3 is TGTGCCAGCAGCTTAGCGGGAGTGACAGATACGCAGTATTTT. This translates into CASSLAGVTDTQYF.

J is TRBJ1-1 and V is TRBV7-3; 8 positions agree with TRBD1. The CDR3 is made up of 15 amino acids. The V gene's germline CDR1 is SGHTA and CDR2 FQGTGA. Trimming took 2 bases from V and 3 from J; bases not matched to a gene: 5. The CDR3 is CASSLDGDRYTEAFF. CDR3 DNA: TGTGCCAGCAGCTTAGACGGGGACAGGTACACTGAAGCTTTCTTT.

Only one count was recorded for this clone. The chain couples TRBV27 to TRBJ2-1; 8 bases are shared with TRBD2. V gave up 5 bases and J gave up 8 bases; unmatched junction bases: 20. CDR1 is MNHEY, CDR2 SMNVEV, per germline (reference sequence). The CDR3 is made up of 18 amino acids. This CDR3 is CASSPPNFLGRAFDEQFF. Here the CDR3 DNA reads TGTGCCAGCAGTCCACCCAATTTCCTCGGGAGGGCTTTCGATGAGCAGTTCTTC.

The CDR3 protein is CASRQQGLGTEAFF. CDR3 nucleotide sequence: TGTGCCAGCAGGCAACAGGGGTTGGGCACTGAAGCTTTCTTT. V and J are TRBV28 and TRBJ1-1, with 7 bases aligning to TRBD1. The CDR3 is made up of 14 amino acids. V was clipped by 6 bases and J by 4 bases; unmatched bases: 8. In germline, CDR1 is MDHEN, CDR2 SYDVKM.